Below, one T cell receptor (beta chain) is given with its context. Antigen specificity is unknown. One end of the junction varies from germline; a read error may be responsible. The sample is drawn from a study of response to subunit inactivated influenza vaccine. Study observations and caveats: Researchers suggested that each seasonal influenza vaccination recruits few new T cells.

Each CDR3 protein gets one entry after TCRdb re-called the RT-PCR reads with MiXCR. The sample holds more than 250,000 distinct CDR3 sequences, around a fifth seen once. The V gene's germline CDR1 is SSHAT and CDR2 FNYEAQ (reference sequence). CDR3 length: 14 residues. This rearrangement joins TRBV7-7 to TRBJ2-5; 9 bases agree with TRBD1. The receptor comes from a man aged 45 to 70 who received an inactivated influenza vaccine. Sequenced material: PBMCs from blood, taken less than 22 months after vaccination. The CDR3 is CASSKRTGEETQYF. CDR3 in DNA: TGTGCTAGCAGCAAGCGGACAGGGGAGGAGACCCAGTACTTC.